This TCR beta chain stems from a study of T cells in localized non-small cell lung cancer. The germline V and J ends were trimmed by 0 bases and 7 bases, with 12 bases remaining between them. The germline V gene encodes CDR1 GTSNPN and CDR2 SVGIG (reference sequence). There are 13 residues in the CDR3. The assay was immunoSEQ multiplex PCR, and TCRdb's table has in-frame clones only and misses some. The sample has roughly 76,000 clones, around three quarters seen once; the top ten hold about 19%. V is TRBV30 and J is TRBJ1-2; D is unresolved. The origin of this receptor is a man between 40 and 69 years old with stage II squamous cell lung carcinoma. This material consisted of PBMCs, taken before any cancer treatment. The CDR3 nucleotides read TGTGCCTGGAGTGTCCCCCCACCTAGTGGCTACACCTTC. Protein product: CAWSVPPPSGYTF.